This T cell receptor beta chain was found in a study of blood T cell repertoires in COVID-19. Study-wide context: The study drew acute and convalescent COVID-19 samples from the United States, Italy and Spain. PBMCs, B-cell-depleted T cells, or T cells were the source of the cDNA or gDNA that made up the material.

V gave up 1 base and J gave up 2 bases; unmatched junction bases: 8. The length of the CDR3 is 17 residues. Germline-derived CDR1 and CDR2 are SGDLS and YYNGEE. In the original processing: Amplified reference gene primers provided the basis for estimating nucleated cell counts. Sequenced by immunoSEQ multiplex PCR; TCRdb stores in-frame clones only, minus some. For V, J and clone size, that table is used; D and trimming come from the DNA. The sample shows roughly 50,000 clones, roughly 83% of them seen only once. The sample consisted of peripheral blood. The chain combines TRBV9 with TRBJ2-3, with 9 nucleotides matching TRBD2. The clonotype comes from a human donor in a cohort sampled during active COVID-19. The CDR3 DNA follows: TGTGCCAGCAGCGTACGCCCCGGGGGACTAGCCACAGATACGCAGTATTTT. Its protein product is CASSVRPGGLATDTQYF.